The rows below give T cell receptor beta chains drawn from one sample of a study of blood T cell repertoires in COVID-19. Produced via immunoSEQ multiplex PCR; TCRdb's table is partial and in-frame only. Seen here are 75,000 to 85,000 clones, 80% to 90% observed once, and the top ten hold roughly 19%. The sample taken for sequencing was peripheral blood. The receptors stem from a human donor in a cohort sampled during active COVID-19. Each CDR3 is given with its conserved first and last residue. D genes are given only for firm matches. Some rows have no size entry. The others give once, few or many, or a class for an expanded clone.

abundance	d_gene	v_gene	j_gene	CDR3nt	CDR3aa
-	TRBD2	TRBV6-2/TRBV6-3	TRBJ2-4	TGTGCCAGCAGTTCAGGACTAGGGGAAAACATTCAGTACTTC	CASSSGLGENIQYF
-	TRBD1	TRBV25-1	TRBJ1-2	TGTGCCAGCAGTGAGCCCCAGGGGGCGGGCTATGGCTACACCTTC	CASSEPQGAGYGYTF
-	-	TRBV30	TRBJ2-1	TGTGCCTGGAGACAGGGTGGGGTCTCCTACAATGAGCAGTTCTTC	CAWRQGGVSYNEQFF
-	-	TRBV12-3/TRBV12-4	TRBJ2-3	TGTGCCAGCATAATTGCGACAGATACGCAGTATTTT	CASIIATDTQYF
once	TRBD1	TRBV29-1	TRBJ2-1	TGCAGCGCCGACAGGGTGATCACCTACAATGAGCAGTTCTTC	CSADRVITYNEQFF
-	-	TRBV5-1	TRBJ2-2	TGCGCCAGCAGCTTGTCGGGAGTAACCGGGGAGCTGTTTTTT	CASSLSGVTGELFF
once	-	TRBV5-4	TRBJ2-7	TGTGCCAGCAGCTTGGGGGAGGAACTCTACGAGCAGTACTTC	CASSLGEELYEQYF
-	-	TRBV20-1	TRBJ2-5	TGCAGTGCCGACATAGAGACCCAGTACTTC	CSADIETQYF
-	TRBD1	TRBV27	TRBJ2-7	TGTGCCAGCAGCTCGATGGGACAGGGGAACGAGCAGTACTTC	CASSSMGQGNEQYF
-	TRBD2	TRBV4-2	TRBJ2-3	TGTGCCAGCAGCCAAGGAATAGGGCGGGGGGGCACAGATACGCAGTATTTT	CASSQGIGRGGTDTQYF
-	TRBD1	TRBV6-5	TRBJ2-7	TGTGCCAGCAGGGGGCGGGACAGGGGCGGATACGAGCAGTACTTC	CASRGRDRGGYEQYF
-	TRBD2	TRBV18	TRBJ2-6	TGTGCCAGCTCACCACCGTTAAATCCGGGGAGGGGCGTTTACGGGGCCAACGTCCTGACTTTC	CASSPPLNPGRGVYGANVLTF
few	-	TRBV19	TRBJ2-2	TGTGCCAGTAGGCCAGGGATGTTCACCGGGGAGCTGTTTTTT	CASRPGMFTGELFF
-	TRBD1	TRBV2	TRBJ1-5	TGTGCCAGCAGCGCCGGGACAGGGGGACGTCAGCCCCAGCATTTT	CASSAGTGGRQPQHF
-	TRBD1	TRBV28	TRBJ1-5	TGTGCCAGCAGTTTTGGGGACAGCCGCCGGAAGAGCAATCAGCCCCAGCATTTT	CASSFGDSRRKSNQPQHF
-	-	TRBV6-5	TRBJ2-7	TGTGCCAGCAGCCCAACTAGGCTTCTACGGGAGCAGTACTTC	CASSPTRLLREQYF
-	TRBD2	TRBV7-8	TRBJ2-5	TGTGCCAGCAGCCCTAGGGGGACTAGCGGCGCTAGAAAGACCCAGTACTTC	CASSPRGTSGARKTQYF
-	-	TRBV12-2	TRBJ2-7	TGTGCAAGTCGCTTAGTTGTTGGGACTATCCTCAACTACTACGAGCAGTACTTC	CASRLVVGTILNYYEQYF
-	TRBD2	TRBV30	TRBJ2-7	TGTGCCTGGAGTCGGGGGGACCTTTACGAGCAGTACTTC	CAWSRGDLYEQYF
-	TRBD1	TRBV27	TRBJ1-2	TGTGCCAGCGGACCAGACAGGGGATCCGGCTACACCTTC	CASGPDRGSGYTF
once	TRBD1	TRBV10-1	TRBJ2-1	TGCGCCAGCAGTGATGACGGCAGGGGACAGGAGCAGTTCTTC	CASSDDGRGQEQFF
-	-	TRBV6-7	TRBJ2-7	TGTGCCAGCAGTTACCCCCCCCCGGGACACCTTTTCTACGAGCAGTACTTC	CASSYPPPGHLFYEQYF
-	-	TRBV7-2	TRBJ2-1	TGTGCCAGCAGCTTCGACAGGACCTCCTACAATGAGCAGTTCTTC	CASSFDRTSYNEQFF
-	TRBD2	TRBV28	TRBJ2-7	TGTGCCAGCAGTCAACTAGCGGGGACCTACGAGCAGTACTTC	CASSQLAGTYEQYF
-	TRBD1	TRBV5-6	TRBJ2-7	TGTGCCAGCAGCTCAGACAGGGAGACCTACGAGCAGTACTTC	CASSSDRETYEQYF
-	-	TRBV29-1	TRBJ2-1	TGCAGCGCTATCCGGGACATAAGAGATGAGCAGTTCTTC	CSAIRDIRDEQFF
once	-	TRBV30	TRBJ1-1	TGTGCCTGGAGTGTAATGCGGGGGGCAGGGAGCACTGAAGCTTTCTTT	CAWSVMRGAGSTEAFF
-	TRBD1	TRBV4-1	TRBJ1-1	TGCGCCAGCAGCCAAGTGGGACAGGAAACTGAAGCTTTCTTT	CASSQVGQETEAFF
-	TRBD1	TRBV25-1	TRBJ2-3	TGTGCCAGCAGTGCGGGACAGGGGACAGATACGCAGTATTTT	CASSAGQGTDTQYF
-	-	TRBV6-5	TRBJ1-2	TGTGCCAGCAGTAATACAAAGAACTATGGCTACACCTTC	CASSNTKNYGYTF
-	-	TRBV28	TRBJ2-7	TGTGCCAGCACAAACCTTGTGGCGACTGAGTCCTACGAGCAGTACTTC	CASTNLVATESYEQYF
-	TRBD2	TRBV28	TRBJ2-5	TGTGCCAGCAGTCTCGTTGGGAGCGGGAGGAGTCAAGAGACCCAGTACTTC	CASSLVGSGRSQETQYF
-	-	TRBV11-2	TRBJ2-1	TGTGCCAGCAGCCCCGACCGGAGCTCCTACAATGAGCAGTTCTTC	CASSPDRSSYNEQFF
-	TRBD1	TRBV5-1	TRBJ1-4	TGCGCCAGCAGCTTGGGGACAGGGGTTGAAAAACTGTTTTTT	CASSLGTGVEKLFF
-	TRBD1	TRBV11-3	TRBJ2-7	TGTGCCAGCAGCCCGACCGGGACAGGGACCTACGAGCAGTACTTC	CASSPTGTGTYEQYF
-	-	TRBV18	TRBJ1-1	TGTGCCAGCTCACCCTTCGGACAGACGAACACTGAAGCTTTCTTT	CASSPFGQTNTEAFF
-	TRBD2	TRBV4-1	TRBJ2-5	TGCGCCAGCAGCCAAGATCGCGGGACTAGAGGGGCCCAAGAGACCCAGTACTTC	CASSQDRGTRGAQETQYF
-	TRBD1	TRBV2	TRBJ1-2	TGTGCCAGCAGGACAGGGAAGGCGAACTATGGCTACACCTTC	CASRTGKANYGYTF
-	TRBD1	TRBV7-3	TRBJ2-1	TGTGCCAGCAGCGCAGGGGGCAATGAGCAGTTCTTC	CASSAGGNEQFF
-	TRBD1	TRBV10-3	TRBJ2-7	TGTGCCATCAGTGGGACAGGGGAGGTATCCGAGCAGTACTTC	CAISGTGEVSEQYF
-	-	TRBV3-1/TRBV3-2	TRBJ2-1	TGTGCCAGCAGCCAAGATCAAAGGGGCAGTGAGCAGTTCTTC	CASSQDQRGSEQFF
-	TRBD1	TRBV12-3/TRBV12-4	TRBJ1-2	TGTGCCAGCACCCTGGACAGGGTCTCTGGCTACACCTTC	CASTLDRVSGYTF
-	-	TRBV7-7	TRBJ1-1	TGTGCTAGCAGCTTGAGTGAGAACACTGAAGCTTTCTTT	CASSLSENTEAFF
few	-	TRBV6-5	TRBJ1-2	TGTGCCAGCAGTAGAGGACACACAAACTATGGCTACACCTTC	CASSRGHTNYGYTF
-	-	TRBV15	TRBJ2-3	TGTGCCACCAGCAGAGTGGAGAGCACAGATACGCAGTATTTT	CATSRVESTDTQYF
-	TRBD2	TRBV6-2/TRBV6-3	TRBJ2-2	TGTGCCAGCAGTTACTACGGGGGGGCCGGGGAGCTGTTTTTT	CASSYYGGAGELFF
-	-	TRBV7-9	TRBJ2-1	TGTGCCAGCAGCTTACGGGGGAGCTCCTACAATGAGCAGTTCTTC	CASSLRGSSYNEQFF
-	TRBD1	TRBV6-4	TRBJ2-5	TGTGCCAGCAGTGAAGACAGGGGGTCGGAGACCCAGTACTTC	CASSEDRGSETQYF